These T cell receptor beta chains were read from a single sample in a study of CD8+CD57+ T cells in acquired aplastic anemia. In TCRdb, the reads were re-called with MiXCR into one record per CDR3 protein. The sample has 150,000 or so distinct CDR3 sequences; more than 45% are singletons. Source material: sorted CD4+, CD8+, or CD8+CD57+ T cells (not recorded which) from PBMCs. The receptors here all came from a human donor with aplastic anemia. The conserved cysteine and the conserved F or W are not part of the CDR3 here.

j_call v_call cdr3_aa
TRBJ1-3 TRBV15 ATSRERGLGNTIY
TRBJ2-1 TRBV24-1 ATSDLNRSQF
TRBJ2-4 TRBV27 ASSFSGWDVIQY
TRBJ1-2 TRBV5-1 ASSPRTGSDYGYT
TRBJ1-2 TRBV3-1 ASSLRMTDIVYT
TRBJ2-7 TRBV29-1 SVELSATYEQY
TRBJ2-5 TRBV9 ASSPGSMETQY
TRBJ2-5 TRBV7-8 ASSLRAGLQETQY
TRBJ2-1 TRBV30 AWSVPGGNEQF
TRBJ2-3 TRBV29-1 SVDLGLAVLLTDTQY
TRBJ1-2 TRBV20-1 SARDWDRGFNYGYT
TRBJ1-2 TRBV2 ASRDQGFSGNT
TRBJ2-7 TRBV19 ATSTTPYEQY
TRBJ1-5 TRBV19 ASADMGVNQPQH
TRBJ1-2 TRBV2 ASSVVQSANYGHT
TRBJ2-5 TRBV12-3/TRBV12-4 ASSLVRETQY
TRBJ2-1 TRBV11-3 ASSLGEAGDEQF
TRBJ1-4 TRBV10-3 AISPTGTANEKLF
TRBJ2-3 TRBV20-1 SARDPQSDTQY
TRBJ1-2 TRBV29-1 SVERGPREEYT
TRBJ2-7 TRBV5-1 ASSFQAGGPHEQY
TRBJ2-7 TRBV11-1 ASSALSGRAWRYEQY
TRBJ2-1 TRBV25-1 ASSEYRDGYNEQF
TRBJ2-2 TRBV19 ASSILDTGELF
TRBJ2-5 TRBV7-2 ASSNALAAQETQY
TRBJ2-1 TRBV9 ASSVGADYNEQF
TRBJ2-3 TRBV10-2 ASSQGNRGTDTQY
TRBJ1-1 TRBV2 ASTPTGGAEAF
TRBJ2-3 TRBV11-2 ASSAGQVLVDTQY
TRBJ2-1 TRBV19 ASSIGGLTGEQF
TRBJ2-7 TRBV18 ASSPRDRGRYEQY
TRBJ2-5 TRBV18 ASSPLSGIQETQY
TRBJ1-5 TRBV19 ASSWEPSQPQH
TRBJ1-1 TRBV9 ASSVLAGGGEAF
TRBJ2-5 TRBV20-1 SARDQPQETQY
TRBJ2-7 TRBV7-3 ASLGALNEQY
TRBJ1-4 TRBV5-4 ASSSGRTTNEKLF
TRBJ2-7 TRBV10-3 AIGGGTETYEQY
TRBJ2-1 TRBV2 ASREPGLNYNEQF
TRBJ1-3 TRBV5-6 ASSLKGASGNTIY
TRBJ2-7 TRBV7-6 ASSSEWQDSYEQY
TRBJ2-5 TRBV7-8 ASSLSLPGETQY
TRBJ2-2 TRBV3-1 ASSQDPVGTGELF
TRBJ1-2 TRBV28 ASSDQGVGYT
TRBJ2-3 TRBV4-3 ASSQDFMGGGGDTQY
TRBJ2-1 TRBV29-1 SVRTSGSVNEQF
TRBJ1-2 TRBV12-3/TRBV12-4 ASSSMGGYT
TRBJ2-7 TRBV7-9 ASSLGFDEQY
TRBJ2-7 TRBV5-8 ASSLGQGQTYEQY
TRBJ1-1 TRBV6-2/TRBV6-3 ASSQQGGTEAF
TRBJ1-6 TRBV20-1 SASGPGGSPLH
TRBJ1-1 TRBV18 ASSPLLIRTGWTEAF
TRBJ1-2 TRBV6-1 ASRRGGQNYGYT
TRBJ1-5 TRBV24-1 ATSDTTGNYQPQH
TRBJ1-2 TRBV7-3 ASSFRGGYT
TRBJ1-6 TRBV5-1 ASSNGVLDSPLH